The 3 T cell receptor beta chains reported below all come from one sample, sequenced in a study of blood T cell repertoires in COVID-19 (dated by TCRdb to 2018 to 2020). The receptor library was made with the immunoSEQ multiplex PCR assay. TCRdb obtained this table from immuneACCESS and retained in-frame rearrangements with V and J assigned. These tables miss some clones; where compared with another copy, unresolved V genes account for less than half of the shortfall, and the remainder is unexplained. The table for this sample lists roughly 500,000 clones; around 85% of them were counted only once. The ten largest account for roughly 3.2% of the sample. Source material: peripheral blood. These receptor sequences come from a human donor in a cohort sampled during active COVID-19.

This clone was picked up a small number of times. The chain joins TRBV6-5 to TRBJ2-7; the D is unclear. This CDR3 is 15 amino acids long. V dropped 0 bases and J dropped 2 bases, with 11 bases sitting between them. CDR1 MNHEY and CDR2 SVGAGI come from the germline V gene. CDR3 in amino acids: CASSYSSTTPYEQYF. The CDR3 coding sequence is TGTGCCAGCAGTTACTCGAGTACTACTCCCTACGAGCAGTACTTC.

The chain couples TRBV29-1 to TRBJ2-6, with 10 bases lining up with TRBD1. The length of the CDR3 is 16 residues. Germline values: CDR1 SQVTM, CDR2 ANQGSEA. After removal of 4 bases from V and 0 bases from J, the junction contained 3 bases not matched to a gene. CDR3 region: CSVVGDRGSGANVLTF. CDR3 in DNA: TGCAGCGTTGTAGGGGACAGGGGCTCTGGGGCCAACGTCCTGACTTTC.

This chain joins TRBV27 and TRBJ2-1; D remains ambiguous. In germline, CDR1 is MNHEY, CDR2 SMNVEV (reference sequence). The CDR3 totals 13 residues. V was trimmed by 8 bases and J by 5 bases, leaving 13 bases between them. The CDR3 reads CASHSSLDNEQFF. CDR3 DNA: TGTGCCAGCCACAGCTCCTTGGACAATGAGCAGTTCTTC.